This T cell receptor beta chain appears in the sequencing data of a study of beta chain features in type 1 diabetes. Study-level results: HLA influence on TCRB rearrangement stayed unresolved here. Patients' naive, central memory and regulatory TCRB repertoires appeared more alike than those of healthy donors. Among all four CD4+ subsets, Type 1 diabetes patients had TCRB CDR3s that were moderately but significantly shorter.

What was sequenced were expressed TCRB transcripts, since all of the isolated RNA had been reverse transcribed. Using immunoSEQ multiplex PCR, the repertoire was profiled, and TCRdb retains in-frame clones only, with some absent. The sample shows roughly 700,000 clones, about an eighth of them seen only once. In total, each donor contributed a single heparinised blood draw that averaged about 100 mL. Turning to this clone: Antigen specificity is unknown.

The origin of this receptor is a man aged 18 to 29 with type 1 diabetes. The source material was naive CD4+ T cells from blood.

CDR3 in amino acids: CASSPGTSAVTGELFF. CDR3 nucleotide sequence: TGTGCCAGCAGCCCCGGGACTAGCGCCGTCACCGGGGAGCTGTTTTTT. The chain carries TRBV9 and TRBJ2-2; 10 bases agree with TRBD2. V was pared by 4 bases and J by 4 bases, with 7 bases of the junction left unmatched. Germline CDR1 reads SGDLS; CDR2 reads YYNGEE. CDR3 length: 16 amino acids.